What follows are 22 T cell receptor beta chains derived from one specimen sequenced in a study of beta chain features in type 1 diabetes. Expressed TCRB transcripts got sequenced, as all isolated RNA was reverse transcribed. The protocol was immunoSEQ multiplex PCR, while the TCRdb copy is restricted to in-frame clones and leaves out a portion. The sample includes 900,000 or so clones, about 17% of them seen just once. Sequencing used naive CD4+ T cells from blood. The origin of the receptors is a woman between 18 and 29 years old in good health.

V gene TRBV4-3 combines with J gene TRBJ1-2; unclear D gene. The ends were cut back, 0 bases at V and 8 bases at J, with 16 bases in the middle. The CDR3 covers 15 residues. Per germline, CDR1 LGHNA and CDR2 YSLEER. Written as DNA, the CDR3 is TGCGCCAGCAGCCAAGAGATGGCGGCTGGAGGGGGCTACACCTTC. It yields the protein CASSQEMAAGGGYTF.

The CDR3 protein is CASSGQVRETQYF. The CDR3 nucleotides are TGTGCCAGCAGTGGACAGGTTCGGGAGACCCAGTACTTC. The V and J genes are TRBV28 and TRBJ2-5; 7 positions match TRBD1. The V gene's germline CDR1 is MDHEN and CDR2 SYDVKM. The V segment lost 5 bases and the J segment 5 bases; nucleotides outside the gene matches: 5. The CDR3 has 13 residues.

This clone has just a few counts. The chain combines TRBV14 with TRBJ2-5, with D possibly TRBD1 on 6 matching bases. V lost 1 base and J 5 bases, leaving 11 bases between the germline ends. Germline lookup yields CDR1 SGHDN and CDR2 FVKESK. CDR3 size: 14 residues. CDR3 bases: TGTGCCAGCAGCCAAGGTGGGGGCGCGGAGACCCAGTACTTC. This sequence encodes CASSQGGGAETQYF.

The V call is TRBV5-1, the J call TRBJ1-4; no reliable D call. Germline CDR1 is SGHRS and CDR2 is YFSETQ. This CDR3 comprises 14 residues. V was shortened by 0 bases and J by 8 bases, with 11 bases between the two germline ends. The CDR3 coding sequence is TGCGCCAGCAGCTTGGCCGTCCTAGGGGAAAAACTGTTTTTT. Translated, it gives CASSLAVLGEKLFF.

J is TRBJ2-1 and V is TRBV7-2, with TRBD2 identical over 7 bases. Germline V gives CDR1 SGHTA, CDR2 FQGNSA. The CDR3 runs to 15 residues. The junction had 5 bases not matched to a gene; V was cut back by 1 base and J by 5 bases. The CDR3 nucleotides are TGTGCCAGCAGCTTAGGGCTAGCGGTCGACAATGAGCAGTTCTTC. It is translated as CASSLGLAVDNEQFF.

In this sample, this clone turned up a few times. The chain links TRBV19 to TRBJ2-1; a weak D match, TRBD2 (6 bases). CDR1 and CDR2 (germline): LNHDA, SQIVND (reference sequence). The CDR3 is 14 amino acids. The ends were cut back, 3 bases at V and 11 bases at J, with 17 bases in the middle. This CDR3 is CASSIVGSRRKQFF. The CDR3 DNA reads as TGTGCCAGTAGTATTGTCGGGAGTCGGCGGAAGCAGTTCTTC.

This clone showed up just once. J is TRBJ2-1 and V is TRBV15; D is unclear. The CDR3 loop spans 15 amino acids. The germline V gene encodes CDR1 LNHNV and CDR2 YYDKDF (reference sequence). Trimming pared 1 base from V and 0 bases from J, leaving 7 bases between. This chain's CDR3 is CATSRAGTSYNEQFF. CDR3 bases: TGTGCCACCAGCAGAGCGGGCACCTCCTACAATGAGCAGTTCTTC.

DNA for the CDR3: TGTGCCATCAAGTACAGCACCGGGGAGCTGTTTTTT. This sequence encodes CAIKYSTGELFF. The J gene is TRBJ2-2, the V gene TRBV10-3; D unclear. Trimming pared 7 bases from V and 4 bases from J, leaving 7 bases between. CDR3 length equals 12 residues. Germline lookup yields CDR1 ENHRY and CDR2 SYGVKD.

In this sample, this clone turned up once. The chain combines TRBV5-8 with TRBJ2-1; TRBD1 agrees at 8 bases. The V segment lost 4 bases and the J segment 9 bases; nucleotides outside the gene matches: 12. CDR3 length: 15 amino acids. CDR1 SGHTS and CDR2 YDEGEE come from the germline V gene. The CDR3 loop reads CASSPRGRLGSEQFF. The CDR3 DNA is TGTGCCAGCAGCCCCAGGGGGCGTTTGGGCAGTGAGCAGTTCTTC.

V is TRBV5-4 and J is TRBJ2-7; the match to TRBD2 covers 10 bases. There are 15 residues in the CDR3. CDR1 is SGHNT and CDR2 is YYREEE in the germline V gene (reference sequence). V gave up 4 bases and J gave up 4 bases; unmatched junction bases: 8. The DNA of the CDR3 is TGTGCCAGCAGCCGGGGTACTAGCGGGATGTACGAGCAGTACTTC. Amino acid sequence: CASSRGTSGMYEQYF.

J is TRBJ2-2 and V is TRBV10-3; 10 bases agree with TRBD1. The CDR3 covers 16 residues. V lost 5 bases to trimming and J lost 2 bases; unmatched junction nucleotides: 5. The germline V gene has CDR1 ENHRY and CDR2 SYGVKD. As DNA, the CDR3 is TGTGCCATCAGTAGCCGGGACAGGGGTAACACCGGGGAGCTGTTTTTT. Its translation is CAISSRDRGNTGELFF.

CDR3 nucleotide sequence: TGCGCCAGCAGATCCCCGGGACTAGCGGGAGTTAATGAGCAGTTCTTC. It encodes CASRSPGLAGVNEQFF. V and J are TRBV5-1 and TRBJ2-1, with 14 bases lining up with TRBD2. V shed 5 bases and J 7 bases; nucleotides not matched to a gene: 8. The CDR3 covers 16 residues. Germline-derived CDR1 and CDR2 are SGHRS and YFSETQ.

The chain has TRBV19 and TRBJ1-2; the match to TRBD1 covers 12 bases. The CDR3 has 16 amino acids. CDR1 LNHDA and CDR2 SQIVND come from the germline V gene (reference sequence). The V gene end was trimmed by 5 bases and the J gene end by 8 bases; junction bases not matched to a gene: 12. CDR3 in amino acids: CASSPWDRGRASGYTF. In DNA form, the CDR3 reads TGTGCCAGTAGTCCATGGGACAGGGGGCGAGCGTCCGGCTACACCTTC.

The chain uses TRBV4-1 and TRBJ2-4; 10 positions match TRBD2. In germline, CDR1 is MGHRA, CDR2 YSYEKL. V shed 0 bases and J 2 bases; nucleotides not matched to a gene: 10. CDR3 length: 19 residues. CDR3 amino acids: CASSQDGPLAGGTKNIQYF. CDR3 bases: TGCGCCAGCAGCCAAGACGGTCCTTTAGCGGGAGGCACCAAAAACATTCAGTACTTC.

This rearrangement joins TRBV11-2 to TRBJ1-1; 7 bases line up with TRBD1. V shed 5 bases, J shed 0 bases, and the junction held 9 bases outside the gene matches. The CDR3 covers 16 residues. In germline, CDR1 is SGHAT, CDR2 FQNNGV. The CDR3 sequence: CASSTLDRALNTEAFF. The CDR3, as DNA: TGTGCCAGCAGCACTTTAGACAGGGCATTGAACACTGAAGCTTTCTTT. Supplemented by reference TRBV11-2 and TRBJ1-1, the full variable domain reads EAGVAQSPRYKIIEKRQSVAFWCNPISGHATLYWYQQILGQGPKLLIQFQNNGVVDDSQLPKDRFSAERLKGVDSTLKIQPAKLEDSAVYLCASSTLDRALNTEAFFGQGTRLTVV.

This rearrangement joins TRBV7-2 to TRBJ2-7; D may be TRBD2 (5 bases). The germline V gene has CDR1 SGHTA and CDR2 FQGNSA. V lost 5 bases to trimming and J lost 0 bases, with 14 bases between them. CDR3 length: 15 amino acids. The CDR3 region has the DNA TGTGCCAGCAGCGAGAGCGGCACCCACTCCTACGAGCAGTACTTC. It encodes CASSESGTHSYEQYF.

The chain links TRBV5-1 to TRBJ2-5; TRBD1 matches 8 bases. The CDR3 spans 17 residues. The trim removed 0 bases at V and 3 bases at J, leaving 10 bases unmatched. The germline gives CDR1 SGHRS, CDR2 YFSETQ. The CDR3 is CASSLGTGTGWEETQYF. CDR3 DNA sequence: TGCGCCAGCAGCTTGGGAACCGGGACAGGTTGGGAAGAGACCCAGTACTTC.

CDR3 in DNA: TGTGCCAGCAGCCCCAAGAACACCGGGGAGCTGTTTTTT. Residues: CASSPKNTGELFF. This rearrangement joins TRBV7-2 to TRBJ2-2, with D hard to call. Trimming cost V 5 bases and J 1 base, with 5 bases left between them. Germline CDR1 and CDR2: SGHTA and FQGNSA. The CDR3 length is 13 residues.

The V call is TRBV5-4, the J call TRBJ2-1; D unresolved. The ends were cut back, 7 bases at V and 0 bases at J, with 17 bases in the middle. Germline values: CDR1 SGHNT, CDR2 YYREEE (reference sequence). There are 16 residues in the CDR3. As DNA, the CDR3 is TGTGCCAGCCTCCATGGCGGCGAGAGCTCCTACAATGAGCAGTTCTTC. Its translation: CASLHGGESSYNEQFF.

This clone has just a few counts. The V call is TRBV4-3, the J call TRBJ2-1; D might be TRBD2 (7 bases). Looked up from germline, CDR1 is LGHNA and CDR2 is YSLEER. The CDR3 covers 17 residues. V was pared by 4 bases and J by 5 bases, with 21 bases between. CDR3 in amino acids: CASSPGGRGAPNNEQFF. In DNA form, the CDR3 reads TGCGCCAGCAGCCCGGGGGGCAGGGGCGCCCCAAACAATGAGCAGTTCTTC.

This rearrangement joins TRBV6-6 to TRBJ2-7, with D maybe TRBD2 (6 bases). Trimming took off 5 bases at V and 2 bases at J, with 13 bases between the two ends. Germline V gene lookup returns CDR1 MNHNY and CDR2 SVGAGI (reference sequence). This CDR3 spans 14 amino acids. The CDR3 region is CASSPSSVTYEQYF. DNA for the CDR3: TGTGCCAGCAGTCCTTCTAGCGTCACCTACGAGCAGTACTTC.

The chain is built from TRBV27 and TRBJ2-7; 9 bases line up with TRBD1. The CDR3 covers 13 residues. Germline-derived CDR1 and CDR2 are MNHEY and SMNVEV (reference sequence). The junction had 9 bases not matched to a gene; V was cut back by 3 bases and J by 12 bases. The CDR3 is CASSLGQGLLTYF. The CDR3 region has the DNA TGTGCCAGCAGTTTGGGACAGGGACTACTGACGTACTTC.